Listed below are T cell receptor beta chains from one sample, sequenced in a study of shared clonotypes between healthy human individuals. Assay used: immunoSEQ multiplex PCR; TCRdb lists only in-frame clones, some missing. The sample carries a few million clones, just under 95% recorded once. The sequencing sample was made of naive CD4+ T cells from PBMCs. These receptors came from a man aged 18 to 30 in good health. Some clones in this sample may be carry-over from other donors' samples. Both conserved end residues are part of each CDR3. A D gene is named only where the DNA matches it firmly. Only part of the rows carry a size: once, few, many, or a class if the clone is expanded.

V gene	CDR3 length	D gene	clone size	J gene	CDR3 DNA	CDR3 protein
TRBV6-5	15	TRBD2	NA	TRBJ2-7	TGTGCCAGCAGTAATAGCGGGAGAGCGTTCTACGAGCAGTACTTC	CASSNSGRAFYEQYF
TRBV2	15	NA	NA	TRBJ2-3	TGTGCCAGCAGGACAGGACTGGGCGGCACAGATACGCAGTATTTT	CASRTGLGGTDTQYF
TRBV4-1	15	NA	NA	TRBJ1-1	TGCGCCAGCAGCCAAGAAATACATCACTACACTGAAGCTTTCTTT	CASSQEIHHYTEAFF
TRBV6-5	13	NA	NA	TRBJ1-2	TGTGCCAGCCGAAACCCAGGTGTTTTCGTCTACACCTTC	CASRNPGVFVYTF
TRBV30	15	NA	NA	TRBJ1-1	TGTGCCTGGAGGCCGCCGAGGGGGAGGAACACTGAAGCTTTCTTT	CAWRPPRGRNTEAFF
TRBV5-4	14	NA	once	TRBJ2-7	TGTGCCAGCAGCCGGGAGAGTCAGACCTACGAGCAGTACTTC	CASSRESQTYEQYF
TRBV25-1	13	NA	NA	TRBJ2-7	TGTGCCAGCAGTGACCTACTAGCCTACGAGCAGTACTTC	CASSDLLAYEQYF
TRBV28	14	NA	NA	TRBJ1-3	TGTGCCAGCAGACAGACAGCTAGCGGAAGAGCCATATATTTT	CASRQTASGRAIYF
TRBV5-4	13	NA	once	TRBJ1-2	TGTGCCAGCAGCTTGAAGGTTTCAGTATGGACATCTTTC	CASSLKVSVWTSF
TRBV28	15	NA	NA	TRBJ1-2	TGTGCCAGCAGGAGCCAGCCTATTTTTAACTATGGCTACACCTTC	CASRSQPIFNYGYTF
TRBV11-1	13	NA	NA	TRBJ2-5	TGTGCCAGCAGCTTCGGGGTGGGGGAGACCCAGTACTTC	CASSFGVGETQYF
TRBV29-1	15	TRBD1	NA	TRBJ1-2	TGCAGCGCCCAATTCCGGGACAGGCCTAACTATGGCTACACCTTC	CSAQFRDRPNYGYTF
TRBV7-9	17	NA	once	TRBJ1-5	TGTGCCAGCAGCTTGGACTCCTGGGGAGGCAGCAATCAGCCCCAGCATTTT	CASSLDSWGGSNQPQHF
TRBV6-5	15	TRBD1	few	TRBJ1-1	TGTGCCAGCAGTTACTCGGACAGGGGGAATTCTGAAGCTTTCTTT	CASSYSDRGNSEAFF
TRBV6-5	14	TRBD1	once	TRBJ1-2	TGTGCCAGCAGTTACTCCGGACAGGGTGTGGGCTACACCTTC	CASSYSGQGVGYTF
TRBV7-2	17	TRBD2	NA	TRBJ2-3	TGTGCCAGCAGCTTACAAGGGACTAGCGGGAGGGTCGATACGCAGTATTTT	CASSLQGTSGRVDTQYF
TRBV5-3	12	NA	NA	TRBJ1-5	TGTGCCAGAAGCTTCTATGGGCAGCCCCAGCATTTT	CARSFYGQPQHF
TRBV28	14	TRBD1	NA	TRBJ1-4	TGTGCCAGCAGGCCGAGGACAGGGGGCGCGGGGCTGTTTTTT	CASRPRTGGAGLFF
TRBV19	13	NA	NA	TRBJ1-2	TGTGCCAGTATTGGGGAGGCTAACTATGGCTACACCTTC	CASIGEANYGYTF
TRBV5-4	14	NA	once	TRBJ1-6	TGTGCCAGCAGCGCCAGGGTACCGAATTCACCCCTCCACTTT	CASSARVPNSPLHF
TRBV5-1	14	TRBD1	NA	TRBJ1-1	TGCGCCAGCAACCTAGGACAGGGAGTGACTGAAGCTTTCTTT	CASNLGQGVTEAFF
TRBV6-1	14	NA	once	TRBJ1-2	TGTGCCAGCAGGTCGGCAGGGGATTCGAGTAGCTACACCTTC	CASRSAGDSSSYTF
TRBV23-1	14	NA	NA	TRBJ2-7	TGCGCCAGCAGTCCAGGAATAGGGACCTACGAGCAGTACTTC	CASSPGIGTYEQYF
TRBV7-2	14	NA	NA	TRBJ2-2	TGTGCCAGCAGCTCCCAACTAAGGACCGGGGAGCTGTTTTTT	CASSSQLRTGELFF
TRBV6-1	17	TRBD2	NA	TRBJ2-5	TGTGCCAGCAGTGAAGTACCCAGCGGGAAGCTCCAAGAGACCCAGTACTTC	CASSEVPSGKLQETQYF